The clone carrying this T cell receptor (beta chain) was counted a single time. The sample originates from a study of cytomegalovirus exposure and HLA in healthy donors. The PCR contained 60 Vbeta and 13 Jbeta primers. Method: immunoSEQ multiplex PCR; TCRdb's copy keeps in-frame clones and lacks some. The sample has over 100,000 clones; 75% to 80% are singletons. J gave up 8 bases and V 1 base, and 13 bases lay outside the gene matches. Germline loops: CDR1 KGHSH, CDR2 LQKENI. CDR3 length equals 16 residues. The V gene is TRBV18, the J gene TRBJ1-1; 7 bases match TRBD1. Sequenced material: PBMCs. The source is a male donor in good health and CMV-seronegative. CDR3 region: CASSPQERLRQGEAFF. CDR3 DNA: TGTGCCAGCTCACCACAGGAGAGACTTAGACAGGGCGAAGCTTTCTTT. The full variable domain, rest sourced from reference TRBV18 and TRBJ1-1, is NAGVMQNPRHLVRRRGQEARLRCSPMKGHSHVYWYRQLPEEGLKFMVYLQKENIIDESGMPKERFSAEFPKEGPSILRIQQVVRGDSAAYFCASSPQERLRQGEAFFGQGTRLTVV.